These 32 T cell receptor beta chains were sequenced from one sample in a study of graft-versus-host responses after intestinal transplantation. TCRdb keeps only in-frame clones here, not all; method: immunoSEQ multiplex PCR. The sample has about 110,000 clones, approximately 90% seen once. The antigens these receptors bind are not known. Sequenced here: unstimulated CD4+ T cells sorted from spleen or lymph node cells, sampled before transplant. These receptors were taken from a human donor who was the organ donor for an intestinal transplant.

This chain joins TRBV6-1 and TRBJ2-2; the match to TRBD2 covers 15 bases. Germline V gives CDR1 MNHNS, CDR2 SASEGT. Trimming removed 3 bases from V and 2 bases from J; junction bases left unmatched: 7. The CDR3 contains 19 residues. DNA for the CDR3: TGTGCCAGCAGTGATAGGACTAGCGGGAGGGCCTCTAACACCGGGGAGCTGTTTTTT. Translation gives CASSDRTSGRASNTGELFF.

J is TRBJ2-7 and V is TRBV6-1; no reliable D call. CDR1 is MNHNS, CDR2 SASEGT, per germline. The CDR3 extends over 15 amino acids. V was shortened by 4 bases and J by 1 base, with 14 bases between the two germline ends. CDR3 bases: TGTGCCAGCAGTGGCAGGAGCCTCCAATCCTACGAGCAGTACTTC. This encodes CASSGRSLQSYEQYF.

The V and J genes are TRBV28 and TRBJ2-7; possibly TRBD1 for D (6 bases). CDR1 is MDHEN and CDR2 is SYDVKM in the germline V gene. Trimming cost V 8 bases and J 2 bases, with 16 bases left between them. The CDR3 spans 14 residues. In DNA form, the CDR3 reads TGTGCCAGCCTGCCGGGACATGAGACCTACGAGCAGTACTTC. Its protein is CASLPGHETYEQYF.

The table lists this clone with a count of one. The chain uses TRBV4-2 and TRBJ2-2, with 8 nucleotides matching TRBD2. The junction had 4 bases not matched to a gene; V was cut back by 0 bases and J by 7 bases. The V gene's germline CDR1 is LGHNA and CDR2 YNFKEQ. The CDR3 has 15 residues. CDR3 nucleotide sequence: TGTGCCAGCAGCCAAGAAGCCCTAGCGGGCGGGGAGCTGTTTTTT. Translating gives CASSQEALAGGELFF.

This chain joins TRBV6-6 and TRBJ2-3; TRBD1 aligns across 7 bases. V shed 2 bases and J 1 base; nucleotides not matched to a gene: 0. The CDR3 is made up of 14 amino acids. Germline assignment: CDR1 MNHNY and CDR2 SVGAGI (reference sequence). This CDR3 is CASSYRGRTDTQYF. Written as DNA, the CDR3 is TGTGCCAGCAGTTACAGGGGGCGCACAGATACGCAGTATTTT.

The chain joins TRBV28 to TRBJ1-2, with a tentative D call TRBD1 (5 bases). The V gene lost 4 bases and the J gene lost 3 bases, with 9 bases spanning the gap. Germline CDR1 reads MDHEN; CDR2 reads SYDVKM. This CDR3 has 13 amino acids. Here the CDR3 reads CASSSPGHYGYTF. The DNA of the CDR3 is TGTGCCAGCAGTTCGCCAGGGCACTATGGCTACACCTTC.

The chain employs TRBV5-4 and TRBJ2-1; TRBD2 matches at 10 bases. This CDR3 is 19 amino acids long. V was pared by 3 bases and J by 4 bases, with 16 bases of the junction left unmatched. The germline CDR1 and CDR2 sequences are SGHNT and YYREEE (reference sequence). The CDR3 spells CASSSRRKLTSGIYNEQFF. CDR3 sequence (DNA): TGTGCCAGCAGCTCGCGCCGAAAGTTAACTAGCGGGATATACAATGAGCAGTTCTTC.

This rearrangement joins TRBV15 to TRBJ2-1; 7 nucleotides line up with TRBD2. The germline V gene has CDR1 LNHNV and CDR2 YYDKDF (reference sequence). The CDR3 totals 19 residues. The V segment lost 0 bases and the J segment 4 bases; nucleotides outside the gene matches: 15. The CDR3 region has the DNA TGTGCCACCAGCAGAGATCGGGCGGGAGACCCAATAATGTACAATGAGCAGTTCTTC. It yields the protein CATSRDRAGDPIMYNEQFF.

This clone was seen once. V gene TRBV5-4 combines with J gene TRBJ2-3; D gene unclear. CDR3 length: 13 amino acids. The V end was cut by 6 bases, the J end by 2 bases, with 10 bases between. Germline V gene lookup returns CDR1 SGHNT and CDR2 YYREEE (reference sequence). The CDR3 is CASTVDFTDTQYF. Written as DNA, the CDR3 is TGTGCCAGCACGGTCGACTTCACAGATACGCAGTATTTT.

The rearrangement links TRBV9 to TRBJ1-2, with D uncertain. Germline V gene data show CDR1 as SGDLS and CDR2 as YYNGEE. The CDR3 runs 15 residues. Trimming took off 0 bases at V and 2 bases at J, with 11 bases between the two ends. The CDR3 DNA reads TGTGCCAGCAGCGTAGCTGAGGGTTGGAACTATGGCTACACCTTC. This gives the protein CASSVAEGWNYGYTF.

The chain recombines TRBV5-1 with TRBJ2-3; TRBD2 agrees at 10 bases. The CDR3 has 17 residues. J lost 4 bases, V lost 5 bases, and 13 bases had no gene match. CDR1 SGHRS and CDR2 YFSETQ come from the germline V gene. The CDR3 nucleotides are TGCGCCAGCAGTTCTAGCGGGAGAATCGGGGGCCCAGATACGCAGTATTTT. This translates into CASSSSGRIGGPDTQYF.

Worth noting for this clone: The junction departs from the called germline gene at one end, perhaps through a read error. The V and J genes are TRBV28 and TRBJ2-7, with D perhaps given as TRBD1 or TRBD2 (6 bases each). The CDR3 is 16 amino acids. CDR1 and CDR2 from the germline V gene are MDHEN and SYDVKM. Written as DNA, the CDR3 is TGTGCCAGCAGTTTACCCCGTGGCAGGGGAGTCGAGACTAGAGATTTC. Encoded protein: CASSLPRGRGVETRDF.

The rearrangement uses TRBV4-2 and TRBJ2-1, with TRBD2 as a possible D gene (5 bases). From germline, CDR1 is LGHNA and CDR2 YNFKEQ. Trimming stripped 0 bases from V and 8 bases from J, with 8 bases between. The CDR3 consists of 13 residues. The CDR3 here is CASSQDHGDEQFF. In DNA form, the CDR3 reads TGTGCCAGCAGCCAAGATCACGGGGATGAGCAGTTCTTC.

This chain links TRBV2 with TRBJ2-1; 7 bases line up with TRBD2. The germline V gene encodes CDR1 SNHLY and CDR2 FYNNEI. The CDR3 spans 11 residues. After removal of 6 bases from V and 12 bases from J, the junction contained 5 bases not matched to a gene. The CDR3 nucleotides read TGTGCCAGCAGAGGCCCGGGGGGGCAGTTCTTC. Amino acid sequence: CASRGPGGQFF.

The chain combines TRBV6-5 with TRBJ2-6; TRBD1 is a possible D gene (6 bases). This CDR3 has 14 amino acids. V was shortened by 6 bases and J by 2 bases, with 8 bases between the two germline ends. Germline V gene lookup returns CDR1 MNHEY and CDR2 SVGAGI. The DNA for the CDR3 is TGTGCCAGCAGCACAGGGACTGGGGCCAACGTCCTGACTTTC. It is translated as CASSTGTGANVLTF.

This rearrangement joins TRBV5-4 to TRBJ1-1; no reliable D call. V was trimmed by 1 base and J by 1 base, leaving 8 bases between them. This CDR3 comprises 14 residues. Germline V gene lookup returns CDR1 SGHNT and CDR2 YYREEE (reference sequence). The DNA for the CDR3 is TGTGCCAGCAGCTTGTTAGGTCAGAACACTGAAGCTTTCTTT. Its protein product is CASSLLGQNTEAFF.

The CDR3 loop is CAWNLGRPNEQFF. The CDR3 DNA follows: TGTGCCTGGAACCTCGGACGGCCCAATGAGCAGTTCTTC. The gene calls are TRBV30 and TRBJ2-1; no firm D call. Per germline, CDR1 GTSNPN and CDR2 SVGIG (reference sequence). This CDR3 is 13 amino acids long. Trimming took 4 bases from V and 6 from J, leaving 13 bases between them. Filled out from reference TRBV30 and TRBJ2-1, the complete variable domain reads SQTIHQWPATLVQPVGSPLSLECTVEGTSNPNLYWYRQAAGRGLQLLFYSVGIGQISSEVPQNLSASRPQDRQFILSSKKLLLSDSGFYLCAWNLGRPNEQFFGPGTRLTVL.

CDR3 DNA sequence: TGTGCCTGGAGCAAGGGGACTACAAAAGCCAAAAACATTCAGTACTTC. This gives the protein CAWSKGTTKAKNIQYF. This chain joins TRBV30 and TRBJ2-4; 7 bases map to TRBD2. CDR3 length: 16 amino acids. Per the germline V gene, CDR1 is GTSNPN and CDR2 is SVGIG (reference sequence). Trimming took 3 bases from V and 0 from J; bases not matched to a gene: 8.

This chain links TRBV7-9 with TRBJ2-3; 8 bases are shared with TRBD1. Trimming took 1 base from V and 6 from J; bases not matched to a gene: 6. CDR1 and CDR2 from the germline V gene are SEHNR and FQNEAQ (reference sequence). There are 15 residues in the CDR3. The CDR3 nucleotides are TGTGCCAGCAGCTTAGGACAGGGGCTTGTTGATACGCAGTATTTT. It encodes CASSLGQGLVDTQYF.

The chain couples TRBV28 to TRBJ2-7, with TRBD2 matching 11 bases. Germline values: CDR1 MDHEN, CDR2 SYDVKM. The CDR3 length is 16 residues. After removal of 5 bases from V and 3 bases from J, the junction contained 9 bases not matched to a gene. CDR3 nucleotide sequence: TGTGCCAGCAGTCGATTAGCGGGAGGGCTAAGCTACGAGCAGTACTTC. Its translation is CASSRLAGGLSYEQYF.

The chain carries TRBV18 and TRBJ2-5, with D uncertain. Germline V gene sequence: CDR1 KGHSH, CDR2 LQKENI. CDR3 length: 14 residues. V lost 6 bases, J lost 4 bases, and 15 bases lay in between. The CDR3 nucleotides read TGTGCCAGCTCCCGTAAGAGAGCAGGAGAGACCCAGTACTTC. Translated, it gives CASSRKRAGETQYF.

CDR3 DNA sequence: TGTGCCAGCAGCTTATTCACCGGGGAGCTGTTTTTT. This sequence encodes CASSLFTGELFF. V gene TRBV13 combines with J gene TRBJ2-2, with D unclear. V was trimmed by 2 bases and J by 4 bases, leaving 2 bases between them. This CDR3 is built from 12 residues. CDR1 and CDR2 from the germline V gene are PRHDT and FYEKMQ (reference sequence).

The chain links TRBV6-5 to TRBJ1-2; D ambiguous. Trimming took off 6 bases at V and 2 bases at J, with 13 bases between the two ends. CDR1 MNHEY and CDR2 SVGAGI come from the germline V gene. This CDR3 has 14 residues. CDR3 nucleotides: TGTGCCAGCAGCAATGGACGATTAAACTATGGCTACACCTTC. Its protein is CASSNGRLNYGYTF.

The chain joins TRBV10-1 to TRBJ2-3; 10 nucleotides match TRBD1. CDR1 WNHNN and CDR2 SYGVQD come from the germline V gene (reference sequence). The CDR3 sequence is 16 residues long. The J segment lost 3 bases and the V segment lost 0 bases, leaving 3 bases of the junction unmatched. The CDR3 protein is CASSESPGQGTDTQYF. DNA of the CDR3: TGCGCCAGCAGTGAGTCGCCGGGACAGGGGACAGATACGCAGTATTTT.

The rearrangement joins TRBV5-5 to TRBJ1-1; D possibly corresponds to TRBD1 (6 bases). The germline V gene has CDR1 SGHKS and CDR2 YYEKEE (reference sequence). CDR3 length equals 16 residues. With 1 base removed from V and 1 base from J, the gap between germline ends came to 14 bases. CDR3 loop: CASSLIPGRGNTEAFF. CDR3 bases: TGTGCCAGCAGCTTGATCCCGGGCAGGGGGAACACTGAAGCTTTCTTT.

CDR3 sequence: CASSVTRDIYF. The DNA of the CDR3 is TGTGCCAGCAGCGTTACCCGGGACATTTATTTT. This rearrangement joins TRBV7-9 to TRBJ1-3; D possibly corresponds to TRBD1 (6 bases). Germline V lookup: CDR1 SEHNR, CDR2 FQNEAQ (reference sequence). V gave up 5 bases and J gave up 16 bases, with 15 bases separating them. The CDR3 is 11 amino acids.

The V and J genes are TRBV7-9 and TRBJ2-7; 8 nucleotides align to TRBD2. The V and J ends lost 4 bases and 7 bases, in that order; junction bases with no gene match: 12. Germline lookup yields CDR1 SEHNR and CDR2 FQNEAQ (reference sequence). The CDR3 consists of 15 residues. CDR3 sequence (DNA): TGTGCCAGCAGCTCCGGTCTAGCGGGTATAAGAGAGCAGTACTTC. Its protein product is CASSSGLAGIREQYF.

The rearrangement links TRBV7-2 to TRBJ2-2; 7 nucleotides align to TRBD2. The CDR3 is 14 residues long. CDR1 SGHTA and CDR2 FQGNSA come from the germline V gene. The junction had 4 bases not matched to a gene; V was cut back by 2 bases and J by 7 bases. The CDR3 coding sequence is TGTGCCAGCAGCTTACCTGGGAGGGGCGGGGAGCTGTTTTTT. This codes for CASSLPGRGGELFF.

The chain couples TRBV27 to TRBJ1-5; 7 nucleotides match TRBD1. V dropped 3 bases and J dropped 8; count of bases not matched to a gene: 19. The germline CDR1 and CDR2 sequences are MNHEY and SMNVEV (reference sequence). The CDR3 is 18 amino acids. The CDR3 nucleotides are TGTGCCAGCAGTTTCAGGGGGAGTCGCCTAGTTGTGACGGAGCCCCAGCATTTT. The encoded protein is CASSFRGSRLVVTEPQHF.

The chain joins TRBV4-2 to TRBJ1-1; possibly TRBD1 for D (5 bases). Trimming shortened V by 0 bases and J by 1 base, and 18 bases separated the two germline ends. The CDR3 loop spans 18 amino acids. Germline values: CDR1 LGHNA, CDR2 YNFKEQ. DNA of the CDR3: TGTGCCAGCAGCCAAGAAAGGGGTCGGGGCAGATGGAACACTGAAGCTTTCTTT. This sequence encodes CASSQERGRGRWNTEAFF.

The rearrangement joins TRBV9 to TRBJ2-1; 10 bases align to TRBD2. After removal of 0 bases from V and 9 bases from J, the junction contained 3 bases not matched to a gene. CDR1 and CDR2 (germline): SGDLS, YYNGEE. This CDR3 comprises 14 residues. CDR3: CASSVGIAGGEQFF. For the CDR3, the DNA is TGTGCCAGCAGCGTAGGAATAGCGGGAGGTGAGCAGTTCTTC. The full variable domain, in which reference TRBV9 and TRBJ2-1 provide the parts outside the CDR3, is DSGVTQTPKHLITATGQRVTLRCSPRSGDLSVYWYQQSLDQGLQFLIQYYNGEERAKGNILERFSAQQFPDLHSELNLSSLELGDSALYFCASSVGIAGGEQFFGPGTRLTVL.

The chain has TRBV7-2 and TRBJ2-7; maybe TRBD2 (5 bases). V shed 4 bases and J shed 0 bases, with 13 bases lying between them. This CDR3 has 15 amino acids. Looked up from germline, CDR1 is SGHTA and CDR2 is FQGNSA. The CDR3 nucleotides read TGTGCCAGCAGCTCCGTGGCGGGTAGCTCCTACGAGCAGTACTTC. Translating it yields CASSSVAGSSYEQYF.